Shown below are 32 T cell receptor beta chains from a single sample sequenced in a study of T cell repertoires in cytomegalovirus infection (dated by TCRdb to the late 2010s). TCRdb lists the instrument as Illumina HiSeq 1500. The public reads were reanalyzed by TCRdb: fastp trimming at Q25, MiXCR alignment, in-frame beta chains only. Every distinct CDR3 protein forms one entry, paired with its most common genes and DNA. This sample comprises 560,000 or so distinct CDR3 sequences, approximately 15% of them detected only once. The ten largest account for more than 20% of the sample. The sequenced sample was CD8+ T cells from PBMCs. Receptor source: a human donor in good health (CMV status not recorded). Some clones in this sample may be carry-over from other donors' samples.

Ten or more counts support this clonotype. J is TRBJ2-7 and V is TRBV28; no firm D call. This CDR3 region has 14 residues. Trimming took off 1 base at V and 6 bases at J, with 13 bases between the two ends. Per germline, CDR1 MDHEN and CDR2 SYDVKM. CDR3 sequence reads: CASSLYSRSREQYF. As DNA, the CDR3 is TGTGCCAGCAGTTTATATTCTAGGTCTCGCGAGCAGTACTTC. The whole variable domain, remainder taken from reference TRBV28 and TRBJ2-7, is DVKVTQSSRYLVKRTGEKVFLECVQDMDHENMFWYRQDPGLGLRLIYFSYDVKMKEKGDIPEGYSVSREKKERFSLILESASTNQTSMYLCASSLYSRSREQYFGPGTRLTVT.

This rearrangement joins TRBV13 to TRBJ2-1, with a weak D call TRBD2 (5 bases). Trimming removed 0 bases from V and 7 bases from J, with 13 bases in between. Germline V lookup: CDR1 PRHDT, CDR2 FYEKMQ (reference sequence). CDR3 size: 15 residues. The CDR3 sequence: CASSLGLASRNEQFF. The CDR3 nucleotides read TGTGCCAGCAGCTTAGGGCTAGCCAGCCGGAATGAGCAGTTCTTC.

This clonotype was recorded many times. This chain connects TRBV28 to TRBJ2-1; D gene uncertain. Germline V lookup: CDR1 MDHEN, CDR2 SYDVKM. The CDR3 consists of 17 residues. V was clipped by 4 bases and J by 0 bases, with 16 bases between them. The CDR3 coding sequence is TGTGCCAGCAGTTCCCCGGGCGAGAGCCCCTCCTACAATGAGCAGTTCTTC. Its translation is CASSSPGESPSYNEQFF.

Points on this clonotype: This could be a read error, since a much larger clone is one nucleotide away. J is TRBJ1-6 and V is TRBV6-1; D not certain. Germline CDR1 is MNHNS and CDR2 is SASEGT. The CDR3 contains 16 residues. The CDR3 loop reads CASSDVAFSYNSPLRF. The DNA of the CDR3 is TGTGCCAGCAGTGACGTAGCTTTCTCCTATAATTCACCCCTCCGCTTT.

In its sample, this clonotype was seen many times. The CDR3 DNA sequence: TGTGCCAGCCCTACAGGGACTAATGAAAAACTGTTTTTT. Its protein product is CASPTGTNEKLFF. The rearrangement joins TRBV7-9 to TRBJ1-4; TRBD1 is a possible D gene (6 bases). Germline CDR1 SEHNR, CDR2 FQNEAQ (reference sequence). V was shortened by 8 bases and J by 2 bases, with 9 bases between the two germline ends. CDR3 size: 13 residues.

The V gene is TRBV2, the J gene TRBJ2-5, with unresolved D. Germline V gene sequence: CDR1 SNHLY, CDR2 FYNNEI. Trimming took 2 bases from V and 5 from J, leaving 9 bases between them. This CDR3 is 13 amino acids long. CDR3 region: CASSERVRETQYF. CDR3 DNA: TGTGCCAGCAGTGAAAGGGTCCGGGAGACCCAGTACTTC.

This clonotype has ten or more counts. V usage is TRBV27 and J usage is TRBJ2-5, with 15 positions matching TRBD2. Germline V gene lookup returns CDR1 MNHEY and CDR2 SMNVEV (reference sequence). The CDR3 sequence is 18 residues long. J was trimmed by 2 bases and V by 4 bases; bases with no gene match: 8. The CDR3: CASSSGLAGGPGQETQYF. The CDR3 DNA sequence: TGTGCCAGCAGTTCCGGACTAGCGGGAGGGCCAGGGCAAGAGACCCAGTACTTC.

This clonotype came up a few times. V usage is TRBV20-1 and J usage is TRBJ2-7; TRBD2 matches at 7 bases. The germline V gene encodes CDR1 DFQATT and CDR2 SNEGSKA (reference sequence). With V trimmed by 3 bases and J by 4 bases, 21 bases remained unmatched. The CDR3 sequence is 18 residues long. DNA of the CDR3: TGCAGTGCTAGGTGGAGCACGCCCAGGGAGGGTAACTGGTACGAGCAGTACTTC. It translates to CSARWSTPREGNWYEQYF.

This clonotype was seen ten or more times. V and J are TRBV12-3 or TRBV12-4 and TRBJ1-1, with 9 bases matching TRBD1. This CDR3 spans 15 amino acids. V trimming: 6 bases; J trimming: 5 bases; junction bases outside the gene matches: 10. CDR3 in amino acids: CASSYHRGRGTEAFF. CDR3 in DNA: TGTGCCAGCAGCTACCACAGGGGGCGCGGGACTGAAGCTTTCTTT.

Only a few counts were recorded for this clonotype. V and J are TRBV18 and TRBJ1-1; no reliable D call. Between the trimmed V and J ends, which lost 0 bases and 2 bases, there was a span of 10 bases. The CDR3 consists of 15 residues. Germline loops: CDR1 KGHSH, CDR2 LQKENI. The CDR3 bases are TGTGCCAGCTCACCACCCTCCGGGATAAACACTGAAGCTTTCTTT. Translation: CASSPPSGINTEAFF.

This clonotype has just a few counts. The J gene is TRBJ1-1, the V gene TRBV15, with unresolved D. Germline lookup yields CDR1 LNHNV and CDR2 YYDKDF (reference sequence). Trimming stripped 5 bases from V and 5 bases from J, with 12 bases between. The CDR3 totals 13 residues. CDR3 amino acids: CATSPPLGTEAFF. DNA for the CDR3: TGTGCCACCAGCCCTCCCCTGGGGACTGAAGCTTTCTTT.

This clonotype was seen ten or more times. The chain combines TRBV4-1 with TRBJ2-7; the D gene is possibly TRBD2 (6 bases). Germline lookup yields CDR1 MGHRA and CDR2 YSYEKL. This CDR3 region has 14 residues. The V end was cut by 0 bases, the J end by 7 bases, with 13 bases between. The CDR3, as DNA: TGCGCCAGCAGCCAAGAATTAGCGCGGGGTGAGCAGTACTTC. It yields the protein CASSQELARGEQYF.

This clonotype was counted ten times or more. The DNA for the CDR3 is TGTGCCATCAGTGTTGGGACGGAGAATCAGCCCCAGCATTTT. As protein: CAISVGTENQPQHF. The chain recombines TRBV10-3 with TRBJ1-5; possible D gene TRBD1, 5 bases. Trimming removed 4 bases from V and 4 bases from J, with 11 bases in between. Germline V gene lookup returns CDR1 ENHRY and CDR2 SYGVKD. This CDR3 has 14 amino acids.

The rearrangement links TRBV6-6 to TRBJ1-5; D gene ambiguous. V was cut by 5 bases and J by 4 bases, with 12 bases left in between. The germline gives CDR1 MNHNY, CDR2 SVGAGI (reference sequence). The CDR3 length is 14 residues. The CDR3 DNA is TGTGCCAGCAGTATCTCCGACCCGAATCAGCCCCAGCATTTT. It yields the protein CASSISDPNQPQHF.

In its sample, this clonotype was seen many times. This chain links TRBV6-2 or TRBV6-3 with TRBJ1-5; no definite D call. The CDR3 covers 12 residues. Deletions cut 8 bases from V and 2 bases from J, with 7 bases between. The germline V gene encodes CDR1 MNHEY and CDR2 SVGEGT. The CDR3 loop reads CASCKGNQPQHF. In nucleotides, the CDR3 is TGTGCCAGCTGCAAGGGCAATCAGCCCCAGCATTTT.

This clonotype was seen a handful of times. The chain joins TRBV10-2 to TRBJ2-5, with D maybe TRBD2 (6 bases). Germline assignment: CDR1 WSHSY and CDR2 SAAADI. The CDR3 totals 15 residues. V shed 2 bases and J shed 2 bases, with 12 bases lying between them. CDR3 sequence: CASSEPGDLQETQYF. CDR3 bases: TGCGCCAGCAGTGAGCCCGGGGACTTACAAGAGACCCAGTACTTC.

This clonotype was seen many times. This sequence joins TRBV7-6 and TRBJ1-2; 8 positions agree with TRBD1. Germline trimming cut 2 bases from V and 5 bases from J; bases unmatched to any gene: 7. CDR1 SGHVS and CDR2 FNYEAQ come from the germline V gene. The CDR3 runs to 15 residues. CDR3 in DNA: TGTGCCAGCAGCTTAACCACAGGGGGATCTTATGGCTACACCTTC. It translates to CASSLTTGGSYGYTF.

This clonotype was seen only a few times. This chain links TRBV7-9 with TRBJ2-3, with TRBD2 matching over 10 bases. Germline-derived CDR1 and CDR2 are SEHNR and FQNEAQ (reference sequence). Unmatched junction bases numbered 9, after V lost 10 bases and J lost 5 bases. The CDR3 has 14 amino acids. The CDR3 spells CATGGASGRDTQYF. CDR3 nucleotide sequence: TGTGCCACCGGTGGGGCTAGCGGGAGAGATACGCAGTATTTT.

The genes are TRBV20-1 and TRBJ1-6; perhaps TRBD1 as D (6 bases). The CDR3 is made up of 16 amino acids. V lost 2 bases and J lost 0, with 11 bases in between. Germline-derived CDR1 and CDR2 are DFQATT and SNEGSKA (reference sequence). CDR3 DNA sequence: TGCAGTGCTAGAAACAGGGATAGCTCCTATAATTCACCCCTCCACTTT. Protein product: CSARNRDSSYNSPLHF.

The CDR3 region is CASISPPQGDQGYTF. As DNA, the CDR3 is TGTGCCAGCATATCTCCCCCGCAGGGGGATCAAGGCTACACCTTC. This sequence joins TRBV28 and TRBJ1-2; 7 bases match TRBD1. The V gene end was trimmed by 7 bases and the J gene end by 8 bases; junction bases not matched to a gene: 16. The CDR3 sequence is 15 residues long. Per the germline V gene, CDR1 is MDHEN and CDR2 is SYDVKM.

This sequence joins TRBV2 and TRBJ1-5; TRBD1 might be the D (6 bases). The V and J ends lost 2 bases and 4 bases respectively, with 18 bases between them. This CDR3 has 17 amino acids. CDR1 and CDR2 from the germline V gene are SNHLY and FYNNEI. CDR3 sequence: CASSEIPTGRSNQPQHF. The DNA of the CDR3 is TGTGCCAGCAGTGAAATTCCAACAGGGAGATCTAATCAGCCCCAGCATTTT. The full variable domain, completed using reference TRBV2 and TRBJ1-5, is EPEVTQTPSHQVTQMGQEVILRCVPISNHLYFYWYRQILGQKVEFLVSFYNNEISEKSEIFDDQFSVERPDGSNFTLKIRSTKLEDSAMYFCASSEIPTGRSNQPQHFGDGTRLSIL.

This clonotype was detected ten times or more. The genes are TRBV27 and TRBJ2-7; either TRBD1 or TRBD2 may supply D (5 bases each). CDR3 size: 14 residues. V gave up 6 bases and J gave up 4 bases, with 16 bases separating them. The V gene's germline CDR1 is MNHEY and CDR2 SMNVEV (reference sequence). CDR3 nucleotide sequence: TGTGCCAGCAGCGGACCGGGACCTCAGTACGAGCAGTACTTC. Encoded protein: CASSGPGPQYEQYF.

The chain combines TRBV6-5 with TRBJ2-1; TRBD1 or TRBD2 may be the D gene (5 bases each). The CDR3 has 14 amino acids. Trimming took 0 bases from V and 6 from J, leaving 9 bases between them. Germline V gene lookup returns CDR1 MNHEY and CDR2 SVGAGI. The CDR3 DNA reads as TGTGCCAGCAGTTACTCGAAAGGGACCAATGAGCAGTTCTTC. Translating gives CASSYSKGTNEQFF.

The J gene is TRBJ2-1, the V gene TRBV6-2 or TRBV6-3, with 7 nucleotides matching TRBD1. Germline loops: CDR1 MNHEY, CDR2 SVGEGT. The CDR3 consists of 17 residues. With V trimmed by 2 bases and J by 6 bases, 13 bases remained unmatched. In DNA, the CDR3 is TGTGCCAGCAGTTACCCAAAAACAGGGGCCCTCTCCAATGAGCAGTTCTTC. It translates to CASSYPKTGALSNEQFF.

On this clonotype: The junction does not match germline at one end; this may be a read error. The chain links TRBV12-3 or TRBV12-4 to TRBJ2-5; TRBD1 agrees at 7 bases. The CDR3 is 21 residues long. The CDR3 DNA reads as TGTGCCAGCAGTTTAAGGTTTAAGTCCTACGCCCGGGACAGCGAGCAAGAGCCCCAGTACTTC. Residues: CASSLRFKSYARDSEQEPQYF.

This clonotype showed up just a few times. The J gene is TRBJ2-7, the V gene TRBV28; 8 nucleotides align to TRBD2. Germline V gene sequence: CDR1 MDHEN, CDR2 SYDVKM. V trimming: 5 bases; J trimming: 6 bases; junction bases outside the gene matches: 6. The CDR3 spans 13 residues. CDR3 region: CASSPVGGGEQYF. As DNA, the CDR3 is TGTGCCAGCAGTCCGGTCGGGGGGGGCGAGCAGTACTTC.

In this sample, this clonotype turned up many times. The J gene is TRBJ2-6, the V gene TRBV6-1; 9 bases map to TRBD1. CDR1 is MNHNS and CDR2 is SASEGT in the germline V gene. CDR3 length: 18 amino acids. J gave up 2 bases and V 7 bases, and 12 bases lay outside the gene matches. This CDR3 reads CASTTIGTGLAGANVLTF. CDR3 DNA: TGTGCCAGCACCACTATAGGGACAGGGCTGGCTGGGGCCAACGTCCTGACTTTC.

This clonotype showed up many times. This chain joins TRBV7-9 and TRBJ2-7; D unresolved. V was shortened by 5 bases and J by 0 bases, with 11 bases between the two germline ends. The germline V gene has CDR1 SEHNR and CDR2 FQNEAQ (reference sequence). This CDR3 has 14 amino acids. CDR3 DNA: TGTGCCAGCAGCCCTGACATCAACTCCTACGAGCAGTACTTC. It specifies CASSPDINSYEQYF.

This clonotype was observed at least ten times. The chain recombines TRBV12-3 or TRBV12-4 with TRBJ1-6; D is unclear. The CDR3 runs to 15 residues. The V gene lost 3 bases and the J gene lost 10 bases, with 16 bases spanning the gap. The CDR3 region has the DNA TGTGCCAGCAGTTTTGGCTTCCCCAGCAGGTCACCCCTCCACTTT. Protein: CASSFGFPSRSPLHF.

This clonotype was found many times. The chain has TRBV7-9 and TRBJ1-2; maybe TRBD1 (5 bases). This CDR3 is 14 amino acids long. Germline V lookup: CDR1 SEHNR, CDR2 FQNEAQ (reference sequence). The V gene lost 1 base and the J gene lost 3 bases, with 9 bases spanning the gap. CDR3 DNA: TGTGCCAGCAGCTTAGTAAGGGGTGACTATGGCTACACCTTC. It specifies CASSLVRGDYGYTF.

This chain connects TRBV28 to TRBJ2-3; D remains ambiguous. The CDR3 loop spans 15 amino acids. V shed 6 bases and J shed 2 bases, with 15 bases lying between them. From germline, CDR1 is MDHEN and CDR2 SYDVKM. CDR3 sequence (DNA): TGTGCCAGCAGACCCGGGCTATCACACACAGATACGCAGTATTTT. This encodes CASRPGLSHTDTQYF. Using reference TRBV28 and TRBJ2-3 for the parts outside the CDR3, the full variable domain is DVKVTQSSRYLVKRTGEKVFLECVQDMDHENMFWYRQDPGLGLRLIYFSYDVKMKEKGDIPEGYSVSREKKERFSLILESASTNQTSMYLCASRPGLSHTDTQYFGPGTRLTVL.

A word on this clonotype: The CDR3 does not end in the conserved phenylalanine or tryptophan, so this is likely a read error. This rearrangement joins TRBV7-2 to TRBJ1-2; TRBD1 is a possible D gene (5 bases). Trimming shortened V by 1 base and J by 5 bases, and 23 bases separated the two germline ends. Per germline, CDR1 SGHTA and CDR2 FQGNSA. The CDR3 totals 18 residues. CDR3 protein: CASSLELIGAAVGYGYTL. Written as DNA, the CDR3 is TGTGCCAGCAGCTTAGAATTGATAGGGGCCGCGGTAGGGTATGGCTACACCTTA.